This T cell receptor beta chain originates from a study of T cells after yellow fever vaccination. Findings and caveats of the study: Though weaker, the secondary response peaked faster, on day 5 versus 15. Contaminants from the bulk population, in the form of abundant clonotypes, could be found in FACS-sorted repertoires.

The CDR3 extends over 12 amino acids. Trimming pared 4 bases from V and 6 bases from J, leaving 11 bases between. The germline gives CDR1 DFQATT, CDR2 SNEGSKA (reference sequence). The sample holds many counts of this clonotype. Its cognate antigen is unknown. TCRdb reprocessed the 5' RACE reads with MiXCR, giving one entry per CDR3 protein. Counted here are approximately 240,000 distinct CDR3 sequences, approximately 3.8% occurring once; the ten biggest clones make up around 19%. This receptor was identified in a man aged 18 to 29 who received the YFV17D yellow fever vaccine. The sample in question was PBMCs, obtained 15 days after the yellow fever booster vaccination. The genes are TRBV20-1 and TRBJ2-3; D ambiguous. CDR3 residues: CSAMGGSDTQYF. CDR3 nucleotide sequence: TGCAGTGCTATGGGTGGGTCGGATACGCAGTATTTT.